This TCR beta chain was recovered during a study of regulatory T cells in long-lasting Graves disease. The TCR beta library used iRepertoire HTBI primers with Arm-PCR amplification of CDR3. Source study methods: Across samples, 60 to 75 TRBV and more than 13 TRBJ segments were found. MiXCR was run by TCRdb on the multiplex PCR reads, yielding one entry per CDR3 protein. Here the V and J calls rest on TCRdb's processing, not on the authors' analysis. The data contain a few hundred thousand distinct CDR3 sequences, around 21% of them singletons. Indicated time point: newly diagnosed GD, antithyroid drugs for less than 3 months. From PBMCs, RNA was extracted and then used to make the TCR library. Blood from the periphery, around 9.3 milliliters in all, was drawn into EDTA tubes. The CDR3 contains 15 residues. Trimming at V came to 3 bases and at J to 1 base, leaving 6 bases not matched to a gene. The germline gives CDR1 DFQATT, CDR2 SNEGSKA (reference sequence).

The V and J genes are TRBV20-1 and TRBJ2-1; the match to TRBD2 covers 7 bases. The source is a female donor with Graves disease. The sequencing used peripheral blood mononuclear cells (PBMCs), collected at new diagnosis, from a patient treated with antithyroid drugs. Written as DNA, the CDR3 is TGCAGTGCTAGGGGCCGGGGGGAGTCCTACAATGAGCAGTTCTTC. This encodes CSARGRGESYNEQFF.